The entry below describes one T cell receptor beta chain. These data come from a study of shared clonotypes between healthy human individuals. Clones were read by immunoSEQ multiplex PCR, and TCRdb kept only the in-frame ones, dropping some. The profile covers roughly 2,500,000 clones, with 93% appearing a single time and 0.36% taken by the ten largest. Healthy adults negative for HIV, lacking recent acute infections or vaccinations, served as donors. Sequences were obtained from naive CD4+ T cells from PBMCs. Subset meaning: CD45RA+ positively selected. The sequence came from a man younger than 30 in good health. Some clones in this sample may be carry-over from other donors' samples.

The CDR3, as DNA: TGTGCCGTCACCACAGGGGGGCAGGACACTGAAGCTTTCTTT. Its protein product is CAVTTGGQDTEAFF. V usage is TRBV15 and J usage is TRBJ1-1; 8 bases align to TRBD1. This CDR3 has 14 residues. The germline CDR1 and CDR2 sequences are LNHNV and YYDKDF (reference sequence). Trimming took 11 bases from V and 3 from J; bases not matched to a gene: 11.